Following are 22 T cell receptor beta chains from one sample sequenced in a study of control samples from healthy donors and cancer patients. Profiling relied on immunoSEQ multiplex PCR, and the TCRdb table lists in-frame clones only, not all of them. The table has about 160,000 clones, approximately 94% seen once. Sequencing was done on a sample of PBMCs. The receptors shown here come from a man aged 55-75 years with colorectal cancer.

CDR3 loop: CASSVGTNSGNTIYF. Here the CDR3 DNA reads TGTGCCAGCAGCGTAGGAACGAACTCTGGAAACACCATATATTTT. V gene TRBV9 combines with J gene TRBJ1-3, with unresolved D. V shed 0 bases and J shed 0 bases, with 7 bases lying between them. CDR3 length: 15 residues. Per germline, CDR1 SGDLS and CDR2 YYNGEE.

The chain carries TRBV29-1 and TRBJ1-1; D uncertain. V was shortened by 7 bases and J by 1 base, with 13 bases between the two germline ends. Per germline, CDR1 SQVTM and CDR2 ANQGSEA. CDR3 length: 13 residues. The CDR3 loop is CSAISTENTEAFF. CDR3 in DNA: TGCAGCGCCATATCAACCGAGAACACTGAAGCTTTCTTT.

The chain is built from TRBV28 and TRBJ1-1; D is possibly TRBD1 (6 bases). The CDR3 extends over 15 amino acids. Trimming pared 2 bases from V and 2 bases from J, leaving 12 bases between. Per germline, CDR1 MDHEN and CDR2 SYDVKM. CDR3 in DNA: TGTGCCAGCAGTTTACAGGGACACCTAAACACTGAAGCTTTCTTT. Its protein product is CASSLQGHLNTEAFF.

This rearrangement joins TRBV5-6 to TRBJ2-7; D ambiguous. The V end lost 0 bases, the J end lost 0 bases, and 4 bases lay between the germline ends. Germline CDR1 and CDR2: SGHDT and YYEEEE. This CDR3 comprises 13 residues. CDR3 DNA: TGTGCCAGCAGCTTGGACACCTCCTACGAGCAGTACTTC. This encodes CASSLDTSYEQYF.

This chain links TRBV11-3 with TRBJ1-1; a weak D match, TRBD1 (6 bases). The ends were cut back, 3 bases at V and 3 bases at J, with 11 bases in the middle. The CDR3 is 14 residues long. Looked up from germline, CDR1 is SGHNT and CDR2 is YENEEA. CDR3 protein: CASSLGQGYTEAFF. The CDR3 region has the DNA TGTGCCAGCAGCTTGGGGCAGGGGTACACTGAAGCTTTCTTT.

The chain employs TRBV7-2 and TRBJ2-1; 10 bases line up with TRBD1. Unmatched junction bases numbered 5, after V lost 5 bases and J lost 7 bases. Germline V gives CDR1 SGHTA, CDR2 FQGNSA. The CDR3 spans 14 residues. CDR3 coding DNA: TGTGCCAGCAGCCTGACAGGGGGCGGGAATGAGCAGTTCTTC. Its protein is CASSLTGGGNEQFF.

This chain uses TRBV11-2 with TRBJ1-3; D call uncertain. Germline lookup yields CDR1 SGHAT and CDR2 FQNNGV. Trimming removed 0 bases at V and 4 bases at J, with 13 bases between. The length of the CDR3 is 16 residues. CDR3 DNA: TGTGCCAGCAGCTTAGAGACGGACCCATTAGGAAACACCATATATTTT. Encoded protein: CASSLETDPLGNTIYF. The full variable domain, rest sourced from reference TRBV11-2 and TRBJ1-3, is EAGVAQSPRYKIIEKRQSVAFWCNPISGHATLYWYQQILGQGPKLLIQFQNNGVVDDSQLPKDRFSAERLKGVDSTLKIQPAKLEDSAVYLCASSLETDPLGNTIYFGEGSWLTVV.

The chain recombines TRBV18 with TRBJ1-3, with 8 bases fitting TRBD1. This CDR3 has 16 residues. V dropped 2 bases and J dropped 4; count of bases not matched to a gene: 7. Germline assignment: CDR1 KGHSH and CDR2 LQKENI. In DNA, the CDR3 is TGTGCCAGCTCACCAACCCCGACAGGGGAAGGAAACACCATATATTTT. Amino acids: CASSPTPTGEGNTIYF.

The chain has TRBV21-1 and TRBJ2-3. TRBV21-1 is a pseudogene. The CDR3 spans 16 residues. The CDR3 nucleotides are TGTGCCAGCAGCAAAGGGCCACACGGGCACACAGATACGCAGTATTTT. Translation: CASSKGPHGHTDTQYF.

The CDR3 DNA reads TGTGCCAGCAGCTCTCGGGACTTAAGCTCCTACGAGCAGTACTTC. Translation gives CASSSRDLSSYEQYF. The rearrangement links TRBV6-5 to TRBJ2-7, with D possibly being TRBD2 (6 bases). Trimming took 6 bases from V and 0 from J, leaving 15 bases between them. The germline gives CDR1 MNHEY, CDR2 SVGAGI. The CDR3 spans 15 residues.

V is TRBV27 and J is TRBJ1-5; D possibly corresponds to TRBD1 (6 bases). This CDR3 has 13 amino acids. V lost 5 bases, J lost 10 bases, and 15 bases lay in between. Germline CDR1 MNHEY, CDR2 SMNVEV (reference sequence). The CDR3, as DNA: TGTGCCAGCAGTGACAGGTCCAGTCCCCCCCAGCATTTT. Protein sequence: CASSDRSSPPQHF.

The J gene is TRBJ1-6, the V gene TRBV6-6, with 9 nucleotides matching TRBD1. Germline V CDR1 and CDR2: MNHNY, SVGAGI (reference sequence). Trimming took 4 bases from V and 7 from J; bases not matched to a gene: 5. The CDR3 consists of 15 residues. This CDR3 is CASSSGTGWNSPLHF. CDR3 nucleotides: TGTGCCAGCAGTTCCGGGACAGGGTGGAATTCACCCCTCCACTTT.

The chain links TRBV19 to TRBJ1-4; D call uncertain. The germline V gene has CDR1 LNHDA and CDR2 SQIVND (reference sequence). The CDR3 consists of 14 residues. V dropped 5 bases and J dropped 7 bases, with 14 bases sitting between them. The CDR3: CASSYTWGSEKLFF. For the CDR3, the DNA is TGTGCCAGTAGTTATACATGGGGTAGTGAAAAACTGTTTTTT. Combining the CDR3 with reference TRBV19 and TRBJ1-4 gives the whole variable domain DGGITQSPKYLFRKEGQNVTLSCEQNLNHDAMYWYRQDPGQGLRLIYYSQIVNDFQKGDIAEGYSVSREKKESFPLTVTSAQKNPTAFYLCASSYTWGSEKLFFGSGTQLSVL.

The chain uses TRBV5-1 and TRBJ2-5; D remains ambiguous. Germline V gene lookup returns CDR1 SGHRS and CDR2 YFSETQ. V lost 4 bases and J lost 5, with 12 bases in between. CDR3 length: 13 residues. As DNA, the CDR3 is TGCGCCAGCAGCAGGAGCCTCCGGGAGACCCAGTACTTC. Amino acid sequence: CASSRSLRETQYF.

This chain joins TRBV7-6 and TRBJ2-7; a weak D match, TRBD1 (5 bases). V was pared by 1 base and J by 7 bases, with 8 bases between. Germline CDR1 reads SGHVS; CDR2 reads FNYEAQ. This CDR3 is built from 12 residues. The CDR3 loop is CASSLVTGEQYF. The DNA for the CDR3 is TGTGCCAGCAGCTTAGTTACAGGAGAGCAGTACTTC.

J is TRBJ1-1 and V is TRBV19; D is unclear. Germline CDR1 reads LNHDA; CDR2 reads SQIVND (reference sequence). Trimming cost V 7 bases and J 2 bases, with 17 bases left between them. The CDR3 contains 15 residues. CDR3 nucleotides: TGTGCCAGTAATGGTAGGAGGGATTCAAACACTGAAGCTTTCTTT. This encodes CASNGRRDSNTEAFF.

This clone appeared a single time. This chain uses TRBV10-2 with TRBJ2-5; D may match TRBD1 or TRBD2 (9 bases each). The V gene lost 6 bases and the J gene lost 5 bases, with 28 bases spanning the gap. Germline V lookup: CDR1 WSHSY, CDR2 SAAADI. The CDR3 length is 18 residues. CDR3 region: CASRTGTGTSPSRETQYF. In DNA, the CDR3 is TGCGCCAGCAGAACCGGGACAGGGACTAGCCCCTCCCGGGAGACCCAGTACTTC.

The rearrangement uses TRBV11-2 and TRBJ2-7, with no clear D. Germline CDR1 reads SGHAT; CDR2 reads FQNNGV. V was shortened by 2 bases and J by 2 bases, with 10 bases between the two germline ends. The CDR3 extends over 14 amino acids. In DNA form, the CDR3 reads TGTGCCAGCAGCTTAACAGACGTAGCCTACGAGCAGTACTTC. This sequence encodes CASSLTDVAYEQYF.

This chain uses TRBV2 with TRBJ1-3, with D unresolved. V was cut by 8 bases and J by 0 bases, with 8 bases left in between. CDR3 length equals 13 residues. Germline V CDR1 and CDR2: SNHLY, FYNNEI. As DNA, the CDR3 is TGTGCCAGCGGTGCCGGCTCTGGAAACACCATATATTTT. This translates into CASGAGSGNTIYF. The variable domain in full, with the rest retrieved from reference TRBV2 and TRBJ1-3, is EPEVTQTPSHQVTQMGQEVILRCVPISNHLYFYWYRQILGQKVEFLVSFYNNEISEKSEIFDDQFSVERPDGSNFTLKIRSTKLEDSAMYFCASGAGSGNTIYFGEGSWLTVV.

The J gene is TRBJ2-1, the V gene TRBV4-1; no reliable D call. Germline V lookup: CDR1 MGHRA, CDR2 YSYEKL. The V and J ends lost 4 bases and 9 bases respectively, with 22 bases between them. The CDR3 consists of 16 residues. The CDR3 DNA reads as TGCGCCAGCAGCCCGCAGCGTTACCAGATTCTGGTTGAGCAGTTCTTC. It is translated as CASSPQRYQILVEQFF.

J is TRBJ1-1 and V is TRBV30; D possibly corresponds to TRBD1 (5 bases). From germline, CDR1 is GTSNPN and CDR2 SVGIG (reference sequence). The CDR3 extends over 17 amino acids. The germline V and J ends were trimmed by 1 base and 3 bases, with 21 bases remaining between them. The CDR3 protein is CAWSAGPGGGRYTEAFF. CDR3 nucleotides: TGTGCCTGGAGTGCGGGACCGGGGGGGGGTAGGTACACTGAAGCTTTCTTT.

This CDR3 reads CASSSTGAYNEQFF. The CDR3 DNA reads TGTGCCAGCAGCTCCACGGGGGCCTACAATGAGCAGTTCTTC. The chain joins TRBV27 to TRBJ2-1; tentatively, D is TRBD2 (6 bases). The length of the CDR3 is 14 residues. CDR1 is MNHEY and CDR2 is SMNVEV in the germline V gene (reference sequence). Trimming removed 6 bases at V and 2 bases at J, with 11 bases between.